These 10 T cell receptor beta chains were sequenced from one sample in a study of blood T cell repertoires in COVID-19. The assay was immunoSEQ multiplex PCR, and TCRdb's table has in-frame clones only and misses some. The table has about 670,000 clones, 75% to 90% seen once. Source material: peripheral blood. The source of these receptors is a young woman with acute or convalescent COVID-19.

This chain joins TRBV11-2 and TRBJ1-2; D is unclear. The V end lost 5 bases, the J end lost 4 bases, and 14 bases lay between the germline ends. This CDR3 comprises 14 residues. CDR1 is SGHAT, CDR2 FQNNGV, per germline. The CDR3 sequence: CASSRLGVGYGYTF. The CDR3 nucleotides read TGTGCCAGCAGCCGTCTCGGGGTGGGCTATGGCTACACCTTC.

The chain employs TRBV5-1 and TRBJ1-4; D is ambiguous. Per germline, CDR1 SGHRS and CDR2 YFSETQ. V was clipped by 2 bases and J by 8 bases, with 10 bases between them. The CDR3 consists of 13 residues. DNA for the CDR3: TGCGCCAGCAGCTTCGGGTCCGGGGAAAAACTGTTTTTT. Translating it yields CASSFGSGEKLFF.

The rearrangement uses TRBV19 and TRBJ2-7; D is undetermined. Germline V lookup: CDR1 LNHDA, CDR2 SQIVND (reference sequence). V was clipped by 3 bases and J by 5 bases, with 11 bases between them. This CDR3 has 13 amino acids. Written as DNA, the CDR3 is TGTGCCAGTAGTATTATGGGCAGGAACGAGCAGTACTTC. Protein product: CASSIMGRNEQYF.

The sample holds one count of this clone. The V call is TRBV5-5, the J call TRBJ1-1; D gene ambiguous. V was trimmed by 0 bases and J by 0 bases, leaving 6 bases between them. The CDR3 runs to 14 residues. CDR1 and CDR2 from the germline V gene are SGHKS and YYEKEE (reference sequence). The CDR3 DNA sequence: TGTGCCAGCAGCTTGGACGTAGTGAACACTGAAGCTTTCTTT. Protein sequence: CASSLDVVNTEAFF.

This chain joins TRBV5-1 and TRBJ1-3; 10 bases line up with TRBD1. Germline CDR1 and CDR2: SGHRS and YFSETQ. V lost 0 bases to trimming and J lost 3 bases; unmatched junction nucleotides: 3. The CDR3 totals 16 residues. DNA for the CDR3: TGCGCCAGCAGCTTGGGACAGGGGGCGTATGGAAACACCATATATTTT. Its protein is CASSLGQGAYGNTIYF.

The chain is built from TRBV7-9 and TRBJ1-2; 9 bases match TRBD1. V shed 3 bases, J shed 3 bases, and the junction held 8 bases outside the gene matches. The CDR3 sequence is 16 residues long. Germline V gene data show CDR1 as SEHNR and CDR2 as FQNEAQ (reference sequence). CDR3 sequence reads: CASSFTEGQGYYGYTF. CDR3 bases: TGTGCCAGCAGCTTTACAGAGGGACAGGGCTACTATGGCTACACCTTC.

The CDR3 protein is CTSSHPSGTESSYEQYF. The CDR3 DNA reads TGCACCAGCAGCCACCCGTCCGGGACAGAGAGCTCCTACGAGCAGTACTTC. The gene calls are TRBV1 and TRBJ2-7; the table's D call, TRBD1, has no DNA check behind it. TRBV1 is a pseudogene. The CDR3 extends over 17 amino acids.

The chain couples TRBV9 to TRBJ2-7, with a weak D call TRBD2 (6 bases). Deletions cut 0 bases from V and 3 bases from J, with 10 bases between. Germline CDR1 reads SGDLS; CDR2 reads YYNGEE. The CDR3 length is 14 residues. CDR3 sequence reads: CASSVGGTGYEQYF. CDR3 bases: TGTGCCAGCAGCGTAGGGGGGACTGGCTACGAGCAGTACTTC.

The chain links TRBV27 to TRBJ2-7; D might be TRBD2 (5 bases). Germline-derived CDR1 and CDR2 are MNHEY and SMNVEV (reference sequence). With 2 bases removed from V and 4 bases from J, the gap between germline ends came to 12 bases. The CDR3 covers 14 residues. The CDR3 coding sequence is TGTGCCAGCAGTTTAGGGGTGCGACTATACGAGCAGTACTTC. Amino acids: CASSLGVRLYEQYF.

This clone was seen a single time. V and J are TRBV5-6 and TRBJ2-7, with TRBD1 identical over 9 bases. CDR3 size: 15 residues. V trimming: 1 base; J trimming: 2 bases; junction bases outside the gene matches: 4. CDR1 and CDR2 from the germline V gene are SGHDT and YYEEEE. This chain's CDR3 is CASSLRRTGAYEQYF. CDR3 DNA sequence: TGTGCCAGCAGCTTGCGCCGGACAGGGGCCTACGAGCAGTACTTC.